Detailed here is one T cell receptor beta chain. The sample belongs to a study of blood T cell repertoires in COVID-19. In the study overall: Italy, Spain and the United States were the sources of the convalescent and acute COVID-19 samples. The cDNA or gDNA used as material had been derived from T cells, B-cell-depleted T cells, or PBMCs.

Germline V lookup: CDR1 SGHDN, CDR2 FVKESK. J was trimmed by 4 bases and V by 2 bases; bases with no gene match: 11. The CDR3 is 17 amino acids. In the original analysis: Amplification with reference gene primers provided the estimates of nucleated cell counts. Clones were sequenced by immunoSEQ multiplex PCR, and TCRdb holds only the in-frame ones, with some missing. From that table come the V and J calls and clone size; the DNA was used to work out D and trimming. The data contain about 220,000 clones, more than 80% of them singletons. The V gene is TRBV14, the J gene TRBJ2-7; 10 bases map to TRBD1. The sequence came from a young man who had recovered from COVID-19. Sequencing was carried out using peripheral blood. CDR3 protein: CASSQLPGRTGGYEQYF. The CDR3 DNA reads TGTGCCAGCAGCCAACTACCAGGGAGGACAGGGGGATACGAGCAGTACTTC.